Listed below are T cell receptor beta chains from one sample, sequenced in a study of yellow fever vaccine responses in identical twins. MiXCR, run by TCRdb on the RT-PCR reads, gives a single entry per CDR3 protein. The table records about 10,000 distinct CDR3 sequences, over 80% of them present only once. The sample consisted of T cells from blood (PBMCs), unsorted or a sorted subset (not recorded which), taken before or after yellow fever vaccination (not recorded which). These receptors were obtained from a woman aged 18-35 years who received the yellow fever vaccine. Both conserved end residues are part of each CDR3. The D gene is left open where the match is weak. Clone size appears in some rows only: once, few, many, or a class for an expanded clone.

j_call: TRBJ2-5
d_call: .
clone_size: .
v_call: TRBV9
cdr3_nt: TGTGCCAGCAGCGTAGAGGCAAAAAGTGGGGAGACCCAGTACTTC
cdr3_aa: CASSVEAKSGETQYF

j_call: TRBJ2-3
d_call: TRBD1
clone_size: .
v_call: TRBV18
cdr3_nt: TGTGCCAGCTCAGGGACAGAGGCTACGCAGTATTTT
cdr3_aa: CASSGTEATQYF

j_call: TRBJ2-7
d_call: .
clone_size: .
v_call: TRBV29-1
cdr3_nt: TGCAGCGTAGTAATAAACAGGGATAGGTACGAGCAGTACTTC
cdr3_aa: CSVVINRDRYEQYF

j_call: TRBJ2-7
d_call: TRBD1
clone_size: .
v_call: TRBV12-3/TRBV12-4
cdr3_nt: TGTGCCAGCAGTATCCGGACAGGGGGCCACGAGCAGTACTTC
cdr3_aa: CASSIRTGGHEQYF

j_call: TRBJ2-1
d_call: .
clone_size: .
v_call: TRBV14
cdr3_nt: TGTGCCAGCAGCCAAGGGGCGAGCTCCTACAATGAGCAGTTCTTC
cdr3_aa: CASSQGASSYNEQFF

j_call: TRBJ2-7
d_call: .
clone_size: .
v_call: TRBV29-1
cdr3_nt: TGCAGCGTTGAGGGACAAGCCTACGAGCAGTACTTC
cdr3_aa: CSVEGQAYEQYF

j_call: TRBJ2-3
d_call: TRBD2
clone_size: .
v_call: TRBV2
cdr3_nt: TGTGCCAGCAGTTTCGACCTAGCGGGAAACACAGATACGCAGTATTTT
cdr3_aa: CASSFDLAGNTDTQYF

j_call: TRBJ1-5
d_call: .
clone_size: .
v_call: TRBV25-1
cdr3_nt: TGTGCCAGCAGTACCCGGGATAGCAATCAGCCCCAGCATTTT
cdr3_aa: CASSTRDSNQPQHF

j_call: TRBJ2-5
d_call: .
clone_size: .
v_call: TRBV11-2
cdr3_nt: TGTGCCAGCAGCTTAGAGGGGTGGGGTCGAACCCAGTACTTC
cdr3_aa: CASSLEGWGRTQYF

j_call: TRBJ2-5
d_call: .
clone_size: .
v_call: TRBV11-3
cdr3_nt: TGTGCCAGCAGCTTAGGTGGGACCCCCCAAGAGACCCAGTACTTC
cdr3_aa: CASSLGGTPQETQYF

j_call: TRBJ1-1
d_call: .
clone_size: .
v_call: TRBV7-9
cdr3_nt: TGTGCCAGCAGCTTCGGGGGGAACACTGAAGCTTTCTTT
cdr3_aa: CASSFGGNTEAFF

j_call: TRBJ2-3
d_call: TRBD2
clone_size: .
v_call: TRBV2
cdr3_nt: TGTGCCAGCAGTAGAGCGGGGGGACGCACAGATACGCAGTATTTT
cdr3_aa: CASSRAGGRTDTQYF

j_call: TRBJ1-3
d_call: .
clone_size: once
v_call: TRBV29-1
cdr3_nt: TGCAGCGTTCCAGGGCACCCTGGAAACACCATATATTTT
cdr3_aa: CSVPGHPGNTIYF

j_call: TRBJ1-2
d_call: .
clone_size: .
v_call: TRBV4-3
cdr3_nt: TGCGCCAGCAGCCAAGATATCGCAGCGCCCTATGGCTACACCTTC
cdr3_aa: CASSQDIAAPYGYTF

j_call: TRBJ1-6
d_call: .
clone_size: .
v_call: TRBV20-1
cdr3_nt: TGCAGTGCTAGAGTGGGGGGTAGAAATAATTCACCCCTCCACTTT
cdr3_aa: CSARVGGRNNSPLHF

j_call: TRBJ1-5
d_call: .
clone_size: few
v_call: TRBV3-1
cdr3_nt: TGTGCCAGCAGCCGGGGGGATCAGCCCCAGCATTTT
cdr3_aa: CASSRGDQPQHF

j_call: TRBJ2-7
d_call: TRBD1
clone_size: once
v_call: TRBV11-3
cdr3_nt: TGTGCCAGCAGCACGGACAGGGGGACCTACGAGCAGTACTTC
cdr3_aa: CASSTDRGTYEQYF

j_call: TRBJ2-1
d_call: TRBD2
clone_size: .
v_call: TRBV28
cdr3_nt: TGTGCCAGCCCACAGCGGGAGCCTTCAGTGGGGGTCTACAATGAGCAGTTCTTC
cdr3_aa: CASPQREPSVGVYNEQFF

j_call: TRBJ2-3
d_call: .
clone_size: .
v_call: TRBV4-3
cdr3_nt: TGCGCCAGCAGCCATTTACAGAGCACAGATACGCAGTATTTT
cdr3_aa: CASSHLQSTDTQYF

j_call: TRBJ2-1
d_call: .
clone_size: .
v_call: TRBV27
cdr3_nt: TGTGCCAGCAGTTTATCGGCCCCCTACAATGAGCAGTTCTTC
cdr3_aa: CASSLSAPYNEQFF

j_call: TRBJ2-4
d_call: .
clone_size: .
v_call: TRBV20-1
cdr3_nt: TGCAGTGCGCCAAATTCCGCCAAAAACATTCAGTACTTC
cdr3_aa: CSAPNSAKNIQYF

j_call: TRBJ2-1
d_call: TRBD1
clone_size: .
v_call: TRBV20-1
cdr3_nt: TGCAGTGCTAGACCCCCCAGGGGGCTCCATGAGCAGTTCTTC
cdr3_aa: CSARPPRGLHEQFF

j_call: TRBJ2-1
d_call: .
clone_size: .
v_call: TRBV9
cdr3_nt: TGTGCCAGCAGCGTAGTCCCCCAGTCCACCTACAATGAGCAGTTCTTC
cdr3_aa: CASSVVPQSTYNEQFF

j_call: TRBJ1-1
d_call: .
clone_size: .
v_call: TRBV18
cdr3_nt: TGTGCCAGCTCACCCAATTGGGGTTCCTTGACTGAAGCTTTCTTT
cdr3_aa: CASSPNWGSLTEAFF

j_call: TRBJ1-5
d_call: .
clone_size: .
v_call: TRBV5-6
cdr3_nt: TGTGCCAGCAGCTTGGGGCTCGGACGTGATAGCAATCAGCCCCAGCATTTT
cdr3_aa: CASSLGLGRDSNQPQHF

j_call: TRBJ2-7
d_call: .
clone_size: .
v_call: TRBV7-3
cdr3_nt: TGTGCCAGCAGCTTTGGGCGGAACTACGAGCAGTACTTC
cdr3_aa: CASSFGRNYEQYF

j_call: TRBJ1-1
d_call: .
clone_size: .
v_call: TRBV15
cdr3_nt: TGTGCCACCAGCAGACCTACAATGAACACTGAAGCTTTCTTT
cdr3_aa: CATSRPTMNTEAFF

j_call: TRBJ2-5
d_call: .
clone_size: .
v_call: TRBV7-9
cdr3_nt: TGTGCCAGCAGCTTCTACAGGGACCAAGAGACCCAGTACTTC
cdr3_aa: CASSFYRDQETQYF

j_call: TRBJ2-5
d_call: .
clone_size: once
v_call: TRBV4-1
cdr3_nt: TGCGCCAGCAGCCAAGAAGCCGGCCCGGCAGAGACCCAGTACTTC
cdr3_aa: CASSQEAGPAETQYF

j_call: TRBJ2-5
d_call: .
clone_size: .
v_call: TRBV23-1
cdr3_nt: TGCGCCGGGGGGGCCGGAGAGACCCAGTACTTC
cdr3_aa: CAGGAGETQYF

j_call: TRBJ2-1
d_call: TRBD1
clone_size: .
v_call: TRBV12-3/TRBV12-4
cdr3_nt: TGTGCCAGCAACCAAGAGGGGGCTAGTCAGCAGTTCTTC
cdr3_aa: CASNQEGASQQFF

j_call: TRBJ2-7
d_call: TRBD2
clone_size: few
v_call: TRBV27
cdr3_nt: TGTGCCAGCAGTAAGAGCGGGACGCTACCCTGGGAGCAGTACTTC
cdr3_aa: CASSKSGTLPWEQYF

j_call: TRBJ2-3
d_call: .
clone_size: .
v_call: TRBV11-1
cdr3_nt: TGTGCCAGCAGCGAGAGACACGATTGGGGCCCTTACACAGATACGCAGTATTTT
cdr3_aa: CASSERHDWGPYTDTQYF

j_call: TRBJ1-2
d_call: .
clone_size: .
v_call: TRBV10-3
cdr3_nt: TGTGCCATCAGTGAGTCGGGGTTGGGGAATTATGGCTACACCTTC
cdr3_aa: CAISESGLGNYGYTF

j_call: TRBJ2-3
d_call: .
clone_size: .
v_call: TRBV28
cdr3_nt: TGTGCCAGCAGGCGCCCGGAGGCCGATACGCAGTATTTT
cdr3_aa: CASRRPEADTQYF

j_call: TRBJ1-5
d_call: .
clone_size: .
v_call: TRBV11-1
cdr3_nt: TGTGCCAGCAGCCTTCCCTATAGCAATCAGCCCCAGCATTTT
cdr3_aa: CASSLPYSNQPQHF

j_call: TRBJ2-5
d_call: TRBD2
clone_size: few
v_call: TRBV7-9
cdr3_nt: TGTGCCAGCAGCCCTAGGGGACTAGCCGGTACAGAGACCCAGTACTTC
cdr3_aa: CASSPRGLAGTETQYF

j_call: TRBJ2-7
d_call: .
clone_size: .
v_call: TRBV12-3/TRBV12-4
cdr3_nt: TGTGCCAGCAGTCTTCGGACAGATACCCCCTACGAGCAGTACTTC
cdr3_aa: CASSLRTDTPYEQYF

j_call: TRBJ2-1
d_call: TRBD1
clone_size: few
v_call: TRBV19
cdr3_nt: TGTGCCAGTAGTATGCGGGACAGGAGCGACAATGAGCAGTTCTTC
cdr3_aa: CASSMRDRSDNEQFF

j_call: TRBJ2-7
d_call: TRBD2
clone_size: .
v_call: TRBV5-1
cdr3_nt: TGCGCCAGCAGCTCAAGACTAGCGGGAGCTGAAGAGCAGTACTTC
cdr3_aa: CASSSRLAGAEEQYF

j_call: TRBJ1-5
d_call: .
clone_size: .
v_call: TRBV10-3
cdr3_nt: TGTGCCATCAGCGCCCTCCCCGATCAGCCCCAGCATTTT
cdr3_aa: CAISALPDQPQHF

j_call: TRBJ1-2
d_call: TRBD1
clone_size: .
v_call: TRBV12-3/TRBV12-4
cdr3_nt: TGTGCCAGCAGCAGGGGGCGAGCCTATGGCTACACCTTC
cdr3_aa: CASSRGRAYGYTF

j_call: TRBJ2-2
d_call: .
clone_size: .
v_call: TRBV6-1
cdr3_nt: TGTGCCAGCCAGTACAGGGCGAGCGGGGAGCTGTTTTTT
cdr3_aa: CASQYRASGELFF